The entry below describes one TCR beta chain. Its cognate antigen is unknown. Patients were ineligible given autoimmune disease history or systemic immunosuppression. The sample comes from a study of OX40 agonist ivuxolimab in advanced cancers. General observations from the study: Some of the lowest clonal expansion was seen in partial responders at 0.1-3.0 mg/kg.

Only in-frame clones appear in the TCRdb table, and some are missing; sequencing was by immunoSEQ multiplex PCR. The sample lists 65,000 or so clones; 88% were seen once. The clonotype comes from an adult with an advanced solid tumor such as melanoma, head and neck, liver or kidney cancer. The starting material was CD4+ or CD8+ T cells sorted from blood, obtained in a trial of the OX40 agonist ivuxolimab.

The chain's CDR3 is CAWSVSRGGYTF. Written as DNA, the CDR3 is TGTGCCTGGAGTGTAAGCAGGGGTGGCTACACCTTC. The chain has TRBV30 and TRBJ1-2, with D possibly being TRBD1 (6 bases). With 0 bases removed from V and 7 bases from J, the gap between germline ends came to 9 bases. The CDR3 is 12 residues long. Germline-derived CDR1 and CDR2 are GTSNPN and SVGIG (reference sequence).